This passage covers 7 T cell receptor beta chains from one sample sequenced in a study of T-cell memory formation after mild COVID-19. TCRdb processed the 5' RACE reads anew with MiXCR; each CDR3 protein has one entry. This sample yields hundreds of thousands of distinct CDR3 sequences, of which 20% to 30% are seen a single time; around 8.1% belongs to the top ten. Sequencing was performed on PBMCs or a T cell subset sorted from them (not recorded which). Receptors were obtained from an adult woman who had mild COVID-19 (a few samples of this study predate the infection). Cell type and time point are not known.

In this sample, this clonotype turned up a few times. CDR3 loop: CSVLSGRVYEQYF. CDR3 in DNA: TGCAGCGTTCTTAGCGGGAGGGTATACGAGCAGTACTTC. This chain connects TRBV29-1 to TRBJ2-7; 11 nucleotides line up with TRBD2. V trimming: 5 bases; J trimming: 4 bases; junction bases outside the gene matches: 4. The CDR3 totals 13 residues. Germline V gene lookup returns CDR1 SQVTM and CDR2 ANQGSEA.

In this sample, this clonotype turned up a few times. The CDR3 sequence is CASSTQGTGELFF. In nucleotides, the CDR3 is TGCGCCAGCAGCACCCAGGGGACCGGGGAGCTGTTTTTT. The V and J genes are TRBV5-1 and TRBJ2-2; D may be TRBD1 (6 bases). This CDR3 region has 13 residues. V was cut by 4 bases and J by 5 bases, with 9 bases left in between. CDR1 is SGHRS and CDR2 is YFSETQ in the germline V gene. Using reference TRBV5-1 and TRBJ2-2 for the parts outside the CDR3, the full variable domain is KAGVTQTPRYLIKTRGQQVTLSCSPISGHRSVSWYQQTPGQGLQFLFEYFSETQRNKGNFPGRFSGRQFSNSRSEMNVSTLELGDSALYLCASSTQGTGELFFGEGSRLTVL.

V gene TRBV10-3 combines with J gene TRBJ2-4; maybe TRBD1 (5 bases). Trimming shortened V by 6 bases and J by 3 bases, and 18 bases separated the two germline ends. Germline CDR1 reads ENHRY; CDR2 reads SYGVKD. The CDR3 loop spans 16 amino acids. The CDR3 DNA reads TGTGCCATCAGCGACCTGGACACCCCAGGCAAAAACATTCAGTACTTC. Its protein product is CAISDLDTPGKNIQYF.

The chain couples TRBV7-9 to TRBJ2-7, with no clear D. V was pared by 5 bases and J by 3 bases, with 14 bases between. Per germline, CDR1 SEHNR and CDR2 FQNEAQ (reference sequence). This CDR3 is built from 14 residues. This chain's CDR3 is CASSPPSELYEQYF. The DNA of the CDR3 is TGTGCCAGCAGCCCCCCAAGCGAGCTCTACGAGCAGTACTTC.

V usage is TRBV6-1 and J usage is TRBJ2-5; D tentatively reads TRBD1 or TRBD2 (5 bases each). Germline V lookup: CDR1 MNHNS, CDR2 SASEGT. With 2 bases removed from V and 1 base from J, the gap between germline ends came to 23 bases. This CDR3 is built from 19 residues. The DNA of the CDR3 is TGTGCCAGCAGTGAACGCGCTAGCCGTGTTCCCAGGGCCCAAGAGACCCAGTACTTC. The encoded protein is CASSERASRVPRAQETQYF.

The J gene is TRBJ2-3, the V gene TRBV5-8; 10 nucleotides align to TRBD1. Germline trimming cut 4 bases from V and 2 bases from J; bases unmatched to any gene: 4. The CDR3 sequence is 15 residues long. From germline, CDR1 is SGHTS and CDR2 YDEGEE. CDR3 in amino acids: CASSPGTGATDTQYF. The CDR3 DNA reads as TGTGCCAGCAGCCCCGGGACAGGGGCCACAGATACGCAGTATTTT.

This clonotype came up a few times. The V call is TRBV7-3, the J call TRBJ2-1; TRBD2 matches 10 bases. The germline CDR1 and CDR2 sequences are SGHTA and FQGTGA. This CDR3 spans 15 amino acids. The V gene end was trimmed by 5 bases and the J gene end by 2 bases; junction bases not matched to a gene: 3. CDR3 residues: CASSPTSGPYNEQFF. CDR3 sequence (DNA): TGTGCCAGCAGCCCGACTAGCGGGCCCTACAATGAGCAGTTCTTC.